One and the same sample provided the 20 T cell receptor beta chains below, sequenced in a study of T cell responses to AZD1222 COVID-19 vaccine. Libraries were prepared by immunoSEQ multiplex PCR; TCRdb keeps only in-frame clonotypes and omits some of them. The table includes some 200,000 clones, about 94% detected once. The input for sequencing was peripheral blood, taken 28 days after the second AZD1222 dose. The receptor set was obtained from an adult who received the AZD1222 COVID-19 vaccine.

V usage is TRBV5-5 and J usage is TRBJ1-2, with D possibly TRBD1 on 5 matching bases. V lost 1 base to trimming and J lost 2 bases, with 12 bases between them. The CDR3 is 15 residues long. CDR1 is SGHKS, CDR2 YYEKEE, per germline (reference sequence). The CDR3 region has the DNA TGTGCCAGCAGCTTGACAGGAGACGCCAACTATGGCTACACCTTC. Its protein product is CASSLTGDANYGYTF.

The CDR3 region is CAWKEGPGGYTF. The CDR3 nucleotides are TGTGCCTGGAAGGAGGGGCCGGGTGGCTACACCTTC. The chain joins TRBV30 to TRBJ1-2, with D possibly being TRBD1 (5 bases). This CDR3 contains 12 residues. Trimming cost V 4 bases and J 7 bases, with 13 bases left between them. Germline values: CDR1 GTSNPN, CDR2 SVGIG (reference sequence). Using reference TRBV30 and TRBJ1-2 for the parts outside the CDR3, the full variable domain is SQTIHQWPATLVQPVGSPLSLECTVEGTSNPNLYWYRQAAGRGLQLLFYSVGIGQISSEVPQNLSASRPQDRQFILSSKKLLLSDSGFYLCAWKEGPGGYTFGSGTRLTVV.

The chain joins TRBV2 to TRBJ1-3; D gene unclear. The CDR3 is 14 residues long. Germline CDR1 SNHLY, CDR2 FYNNEI. V was clipped by 0 bases and J by 4 bases, with 7 bases between them. The CDR3, as DNA: TGTGCCAGCAGTGAAGCACGTAGGGGAAACACCATATATTTT. Amino acid sequence: CASSEARRGNTIYF.

In its sample, this clone was seen once. V and J are TRBV28 and TRBJ2-3; TRBD1 might be the D (5 bases). Germline CDR1 reads MDHEN; CDR2 reads SYDVKM. Trimming shortened V by 7 bases and J by 2 bases, and 13 bases separated the two germline ends. The CDR3 length is 14 residues. The CDR3 coding sequence is TGTGCCAGCAAATTATGGGGCCCCACAGATACGCAGTATTTT. As protein: CASKLWGPTDTQYF.

The V and J genes are TRBV10-3 and TRBJ2-7, with 11 bases matching TRBD2. The length of the CDR3 is 15 residues. After removal of 3 bases from V and 2 bases from J, the junction contained 3 bases not matched to a gene. Germline assignment: CDR1 ENHRY and CDR2 SYGVKD. In DNA form, the CDR3 reads TGTGCCATCAGTGACACACTAGCGGGGGCCTACGAGCAGTACTTC. It is translated as CAISDTLAGAYEQYF.

This chain links TRBV9 with TRBJ1-6, with TRBD1 matching over 8 bases. There are 17 residues in the CDR3. Germline V CDR1 and CDR2: SGDLS, YYNGEE. Trimming took 0 bases from V and 8 from J; bases not matched to a gene: 10. CDR3 coding DNA: TGTGCCAGCAGCGTAGTGACAGGGGCCCCGAGGGATTCACCCCTCCACTTT. Translation gives CASSVVTGAPRDSPLHF. The variable domain in full, completed from reference TRBV9 and TRBJ1-6, reads DSGVTQTPKHLITATGQRVTLRCSPRSGDLSVYWYQQSLDQGLQFLIQYYNGEERAKGNILERFSAQQFPDLHSELNLSSLELGDSALYFCASSVVTGAPRDSPLHFGNGTRLTVT.

This chain uses TRBV5-1 with TRBJ1-1, with TRBD1 matching 9 bases. CDR1 is SGHRS and CDR2 is YFSETQ in the germline V gene. Trimming at V came to 7 bases and at J to 5 bases, leaving 9 bases not matched to a gene. CDR3 length: 14 residues. Here the CDR3 DNA reads TGCGCCAGCCGACAGGGGGAATCTCGGACTGAAGCTTTCTTT. It translates to CASRQGESRTEAFF.

The chain links TRBV5-4 to TRBJ1-1; the D is unclear. Between the trimmed V and J ends, which lost 1 base and 0 bases, there was a span of 10 bases. Looked up from germline, CDR1 is SGHNT and CDR2 is YYREEE (reference sequence). This CDR3 has 15 amino acids. CDR3: CASSLSVGMNTEAFF. For the CDR3, the DNA is TGTGCCAGCAGCTTGAGTGTCGGTATGAACACTGAAGCTTTCTTT. Full variable domain (outside the CDR3, taken from reference TRBV5-4 and TRBJ1-1): ETGVTQSPTHLIKTRGQQVTLRCSSQSGHNTVSWYQQALGQGPQFIFQYYREEENGRGNFPPRFSGLQFPNYSSELNVNALELDDSALYLCASSLSVGMNTEAFFGQGTRLTVV.

The chain recombines TRBV2 with TRBJ2-3, with a weak D call TRBD2 (7 bases). Trimming removed 2 bases from V and 2 bases from J, with 11 bases in between. CDR3 length: 15 residues. Germline assignment: CDR1 SNHLY and CDR2 FYNNEI. CDR3 bases: TGTGCCAGCAGTGAACTTGCGGGGGCCACAGATACGCAGTATTTT. Translating it yields CASSELAGATDTQYF.

V is TRBV24-1 and J is TRBJ1-3; no clear D. Germline values: CDR1 KGHDR, CDR2 SFDVKD. This CDR3 has 14 amino acids. V was trimmed by 1 base and J by 4 bases, leaving 7 bases between them. In DNA form, the CDR3 reads TGTGCCACCAGTGATTTTAGCTTCGGAAACACCATATATTTT. Amino acid sequence: CATSDFSFGNTIYF.

This rearrangement joins TRBV4-2 to TRBJ1-2; maybe TRBD1 (5 bases). The CDR3 has 16 amino acids. The ends were cut back, 3 bases at V and 4 bases at J, with 18 bases in the middle. CDR1 is LGHNA and CDR2 is YNFKEQ in the germline V gene. The CDR3: CASSQLGEGRGYGYTF. The CDR3 nucleotides read TGTGCCAGCAGCCAGCTGGGAGAGGGGCGAGGCTATGGCTACACCTTC.

This clone was counted a single time. This chain connects TRBV6-6 to TRBJ1-5; D is unresolved. This CDR3 comprises 14 residues. The V and J ends lost 5 bases and 6 bases respectively, with 14 bases between them. CDR1 and CDR2 (germline): MNHNY, SVGAGI (reference sequence). This chain's CDR3 is CASSRGVGTQPQHF. CDR3 bases: TGTGCCAGCAGTCGCGGGGTGGGAACTCAGCCCCAGCATTTT.

A few counts support this clone. The chain employs TRBV4-3 and TRBJ1-5; D ambiguous. The germline gives CDR1 LGHNA, CDR2 YSLEER. V lost 3 bases to trimming and J lost 4 bases, with 7 bases between them. CDR3 length: 13 amino acids. The CDR3 region has the DNA TGCGCCAGCAGCCATGCCAGAAATCAGCCCCAGCATTTT. Encoded protein: CASSHARNQPQHF.

The chain links TRBV18 to TRBJ1-1; D not resolved. Germline assignment: CDR1 KGHSH and CDR2 LQKENI. The CDR3 runs 15 residues. V was shortened by 3 bases and J by 1 base, with 12 bases between the two germline ends. The CDR3 is CASSPGRVSNTEAFF. The CDR3 DNA sequence: TGTGCCAGCTCACCGGGGAGGGTCTCGAACACTGAAGCTTTCTTT.

CDR3 region: CASSQEGPEKLFF. DNA for the CDR3: TGTGCCAGCAGCCAAGAAGGACCGGAAAAACTGTTTTTT. The chain couples TRBV14 to TRBJ1-4, with D unresolved. The CDR3 totals 13 residues. The ends were cut back, 0 bases at V and 8 bases at J, with 7 bases in the middle. The germline CDR1 and CDR2 sequences are SGHDN and FVKESK.

The chain employs TRBV2 and TRBJ2-1; D is possibly TRBD2 (6 bases). CDR3 length: 15 amino acids. The germline gives CDR1 SNHLY, CDR2 FYNNEI. V lost 2 bases and J lost 3, with 11 bases in between. In nucleotides, the CDR3 is TGTGCCAGCAGTGAAAGGGACTGGTACTACAATGAGCAGTTCTTC. Amino acids: CASSERDWYYNEQFF.

The rearrangement uses TRBV3-1 (or the pseudogene TRBV3-2) and TRBJ2-7; 9 bases are shared with TRBD1. The CDR3 runs to 15 residues. Unmatched junction bases numbered 9, after V lost 3 bases and J lost 6 bases. Germline loops: CDR1 LGHDT, CDR2 YNNKEL (reference sequence). The CDR3 loop is CASSQRPGQGSEQYF. CDR3 DNA sequence: TGTGCCAGCAGCCAGAGACCGGGACAGGGTTCCGAGCAGTACTTC.

The V gene is TRBV5-4, the J gene TRBJ2-2; possible D gene TRBD1, 6 bases. V lost 6 bases and J 2 bases, leaving 11 bases between the germline ends. Germline CDR1 and CDR2: SGHNT and YYREEE (reference sequence). The CDR3 covers 14 residues. CDR3 coding DNA: TGTGCCAGCACTGGGACATTTAACACCGGGGAGCTGTTTTTT. This translates into CASTGTFNTGELFF.

The chain uses TRBV4-1 and TRBJ1-5; possible D gene TRBD1, 5 bases. This CDR3 is built from 17 residues. Trimming shortened V by 4 bases and J by 7 bases, and 23 bases separated the two germline ends. CDR1 MGHRA and CDR2 YSYEKL come from the germline V gene. The CDR3 DNA follows: TGCGCCAGCAGCCCTTCCCGGGGACCGGGATCAGGGCAGCCCCAGCATTTT. Encoded protein: CASSPSRGPGSGQPQHF.

A single count supports this clone. This chain links TRBV7-9 with TRBJ1-2; TRBD1 matches 7 bases. This CDR3 has 17 amino acids. CDR1 is SEHNR and CDR2 is FQNEAQ in the germline V gene (reference sequence). V shed 3 bases and J 0 bases; nucleotides not matched to a gene: 10. CDR3: CASSLSNATGANYGYTF. CDR3 coding DNA: TGTGCCAGCAGCTTGTCCAATGCAACAGGGGCTAACTATGGCTACACCTTC.